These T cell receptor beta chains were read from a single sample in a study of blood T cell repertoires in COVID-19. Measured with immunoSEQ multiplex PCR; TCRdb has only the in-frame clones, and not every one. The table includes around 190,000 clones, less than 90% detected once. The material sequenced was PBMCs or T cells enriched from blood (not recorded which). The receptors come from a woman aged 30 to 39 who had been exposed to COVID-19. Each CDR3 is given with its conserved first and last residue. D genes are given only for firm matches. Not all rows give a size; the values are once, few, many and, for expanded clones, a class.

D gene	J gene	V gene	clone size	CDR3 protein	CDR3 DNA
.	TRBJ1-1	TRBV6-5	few	CGAGDTNTEAFF	TGTGGTGCAGGCGATACGAACACTGAAGCTTTCTTT
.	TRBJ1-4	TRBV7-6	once	CASSLEETNEKLFF	TGTGCCAGCAGCTTGGAGGAAACTAATGAAAAACTGTTTTTT
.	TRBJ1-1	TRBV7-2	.	CASSFSGNTEAFF	TGTGCCAGCAGCTTTTCAGGGAACACTGAAGCTTTCTTT
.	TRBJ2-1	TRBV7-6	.	CASSRWAGAPDSYNEQFF	TGTGCCAGCAGCCGTTGGGCGGGGGCCCCCGATTCCTACAATGAGCAGTTCTTC
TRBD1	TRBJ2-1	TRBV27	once	CASSRQGPYNEQFF	TGTGCCAGCAGCCGACAGGGGCCCTACAATGAGCAGTTCTTC
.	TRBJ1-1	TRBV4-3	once	CASSQAAGANTEAFF	TGCGCCAGCAGCCAAGCCGCGGGGGCTAACACTGAAGCTTTCTTT
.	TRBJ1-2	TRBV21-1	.	CASSKGTGGNYGYTF	TGTGCCAGCAGCAAGGGGACAGGGGGGAACTATGGCTACACCTTC
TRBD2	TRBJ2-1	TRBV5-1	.	CASSEGLAESNEQFF	TGCGCCAGCAGCGAGGGACTAGCGGAATCTAATGAGCAGTTCTTC
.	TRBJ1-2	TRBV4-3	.	CASSQSRNRGGYTF	TGCGCCAGCAGCCAATCTCGTAACCGGGGTGGCTACACCTTC
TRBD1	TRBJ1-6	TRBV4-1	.	CASSQGPGQGNSPLHF	TGCGCCAGCAGCCAAGGCCCCGGACAGGGGAATTCACCCCTCCACTTT
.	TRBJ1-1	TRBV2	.	CASSGEAFTEAFF	TGTGCCAGCAGTGGGGAGGCATTCACTGAAGCTTTCTTT
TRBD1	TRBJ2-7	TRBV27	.	CASSPTGQLLSYEQYF	TGTGCCAGCAGTCCGACGGGACAGCTACTCTCCTACGAGCAGTACTTC
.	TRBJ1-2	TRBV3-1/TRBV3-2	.	CASSQENRLGYTF	TGTGCCAGCAGCCAAGAAAACCGACTGGGCTACACCTTC
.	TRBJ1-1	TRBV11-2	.	CASSLSGQEAFF	TGTGCCAGCAGCTTATCCGGACAGGAAGCTTTCTTT
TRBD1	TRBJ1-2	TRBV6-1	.	CASSDRQGAVWGYTF	TGTGCCAGCAGTGATCGACAGGGGGCAGTATGGGGCTACACCTTC
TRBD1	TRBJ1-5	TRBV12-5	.	CASGAGQGRGQPQHF	TGTGCTAGTGGTGCCGGACAGGGAAGGGGTCAGCCCCAGCATTTT
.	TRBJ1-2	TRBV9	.	CASRGGKGYTF	TGTGCCAGCAGGGGGGGTAAGGGCTACACCTTC
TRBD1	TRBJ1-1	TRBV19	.	CASITGGNTEAFF	TGTGCCAGTATAACAGGGGGGAACACTGAAGCTTTCTTT
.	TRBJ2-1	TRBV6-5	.	CASNKPNEQFF	TGTGCCAGCAATAAGCCTAATGAGCAGTTCTTC
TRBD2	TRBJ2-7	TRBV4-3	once	CASPISGVYEQYF	TGCGCCAGCCCGATCAGCGGGGTCTACGAGCAGTACTTC
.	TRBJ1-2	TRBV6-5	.	CASRPFGGSYGYTF	TGTGCCAGCAGGCCCTTTGGGGGGTCCTATGGCTACACCTTC
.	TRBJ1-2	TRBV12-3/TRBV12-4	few	CASSLSRYGYTF	TGTGCCAGCAGTCTCTCGAGGTATGGCTACACCTTC
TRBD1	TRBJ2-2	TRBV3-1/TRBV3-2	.	CASSQAPGQGPAGELFF	TGTGCCAGCAGCCAAGCCCCGGGACAGGGTCCCGCCGGGGAGCTGTTTTTT
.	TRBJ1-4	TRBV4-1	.	CASIDPQGGEKLFF	TGCGCCAGCATAGACCCCCAGGGCGGTGAAAAACTGTTTTTT
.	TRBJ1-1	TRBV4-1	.	CASSQDFKETEAFF	TGCGCCAGCAGCCAAGATTTTAAAGAGACTGAAGCTTTCTTT
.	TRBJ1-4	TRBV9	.	CASSVDNRRGEKLFF	TGTGCCAGCAGCGTAGATAACCGGCGGGGAGAAAAACTGTTTTTT
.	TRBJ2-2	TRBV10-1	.	CASSSGQKGSNTGELFF	TGCGCCAGCAGCTCTGGACAGAAAGGCTCGAACACCGGGGAGCTGTTTTTT
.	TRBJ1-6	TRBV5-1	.	CASSLDRVEGSPLHF	TGCGCCAGCAGCTTGGACAGGGTCGAAGGCTCACCCCTCCACTTT
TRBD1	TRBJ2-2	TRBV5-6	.	CASSHRDRGGGELFF	TGTGCCAGCAGCCACAGGGACAGGGGAGGCGGGGAGCTGTTTTTT
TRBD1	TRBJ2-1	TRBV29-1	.	CSVAGQARSYNEQFF	TGCAGCGTTGCTGGACAGGCTCGCTCCTACAATGAGCAGTTCTTC
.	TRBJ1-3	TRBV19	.	CASSSTGSGNTIYF	TGTGCCAGTAGTAGTACGGGGTCTGGAAACACCATATATTTT
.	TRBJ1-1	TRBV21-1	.	CASSRYRDTEAFF	TGTGCCAGCAGCCGCTACAGGGACACTGAAGCTTTCTTT
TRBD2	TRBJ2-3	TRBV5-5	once	CASSPGLVTSTDTQYF	TGTGCCAGCAGCCCCGGACTAGTAACTAGCACAGATACGCAGTATTTT
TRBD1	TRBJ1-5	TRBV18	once	CASSPGQLNQPQHF	TGTGCCAGCTCACCGGGACAGCTCAATCAGCCCCAGCATTTT
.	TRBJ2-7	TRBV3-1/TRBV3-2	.	CASSQGGVHTYEQYF	TGTGCCAGCAGCCAAGGGGGGGTCCACACCTACGAGCAGTACTTC
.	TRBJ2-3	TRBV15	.	CATSRDVGEFIDTQYF	TGTGCCACCAGCAGAGATGTCGGGGAGTTTATAGATACGCAGTATTTT
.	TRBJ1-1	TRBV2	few	CASNAGGAIEAFF	TGTGCCAGCAACGCGGGGGGCGCAATTGAAGCTTTCTTT
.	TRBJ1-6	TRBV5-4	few	CASSLWGPYNSPLHF	TGTGCCAGCAGCTTATGGGGCCCCTATAATTCACCCCTCCACTTT
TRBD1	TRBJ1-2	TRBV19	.	CASRSTGGQNYGYTF	TGTGCCAGTCGCTCAACAGGGGGCCAGAACTATGGCTACACCTTC
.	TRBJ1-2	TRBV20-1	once	CSASRQRYGYTF	TGCAGTGCTAGTCGACAGCGATATGGCTACACCTTC
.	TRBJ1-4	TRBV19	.	CASSVTGLLGGNEKLFF	TGTGCCAGTAGTGTAACAGGGCTACTCGGGGGGAATGAAAAACTGTTTTTT